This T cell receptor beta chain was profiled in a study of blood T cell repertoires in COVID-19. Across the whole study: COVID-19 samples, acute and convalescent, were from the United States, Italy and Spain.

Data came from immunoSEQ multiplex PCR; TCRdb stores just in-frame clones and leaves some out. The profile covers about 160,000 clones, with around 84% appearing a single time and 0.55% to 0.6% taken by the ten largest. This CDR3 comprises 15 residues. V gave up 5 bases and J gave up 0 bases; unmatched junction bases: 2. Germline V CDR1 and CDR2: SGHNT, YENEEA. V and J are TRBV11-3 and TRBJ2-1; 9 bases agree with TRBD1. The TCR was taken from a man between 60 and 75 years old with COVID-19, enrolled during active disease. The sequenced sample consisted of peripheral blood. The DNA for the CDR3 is TGTGCCAGCAGCCGGGACAGGGCCTCCTACAATGAGCAGTTCTTC. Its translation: CASSRDRASYNEQFF.